Below are 24 T cell receptor beta chains sequenced from a single sample in a study of T cell responses to AZD1222 COVID-19 vaccine (dated by TCRdb to the early 2020s). The library was made by the immunoSEQ multiplex PCR assay. TCRdb limited this immuneACCESS table to in-frame rearrangements with V and J called. A share of clones is missing; checked studies link under half to unresolved V genes, and the rest is unexplained. The sample includes over 150,000 clones, with over 85% observed a single time. The ten most abundant clones make up 15% to 20% of the sample. The label giving this sample's time point can be read as: baseline before first vaccination. Specimen: peripheral blood, collected on day 0 of AZD1222 vaccination. The receptors stem from an adult in good health.

The chain's CDR3 is CASSYGGMAQTF. The CDR3 DNA follows: TGTGCCAGTAGTTACGGGGGTATGGCCCAAACCTTC. V gene TRBV19 combines with J gene TRBJ1-2; weak D call: TRBD1 (5 bases). With 5 bases removed from V and 14 bases from J, the gap between germline ends came to 18 bases. Germline CDR1 is LNHDA and CDR2 is SQIVND (reference sequence). This CDR3 comprises 12 residues.

The chain combines TRBV27 with TRBJ1-2; D is uncertain. The V gene's germline CDR1 is MNHEY and CDR2 SMNVEV (reference sequence). Trimming cost V 7 bases and J 9 bases, with 21 bases left between them. The CDR3 extends over 14 amino acids. The CDR3 loop is CASNNSCPSMSYTF. The CDR3 coding sequence is TGTGCCAGCAACAACTCCTGCCCCTCTATGAGCTACACCTTC.

The chain recombines TRBV24-1 with TRBJ2-2, with D possibly being TRBD2 (6 bases). Germline V lookup: CDR1 KGHDR, CDR2 SFDVKD. Trimming removed 0 bases at V and 3 bases at J, with 10 bases between. CDR3 length: 16 residues. CDR3 sequence reads: CATSDLRGGDTGELFF. The CDR3 nucleotides are TGTGCCACCAGTGATTTGAGGGGCGGGGACACCGGGGAGCTGTTTTTT.

V usage is TRBV10-1 and J usage is TRBJ2-2; 8 bases are shared with TRBD1. Per the germline V gene, CDR1 is WNHNN and CDR2 is SYGVQD (reference sequence). The CDR3 sequence is 18 residues long. Losses at the gene ends were 4 bases for V and 6 bases for J; bases not matched to a gene: 16. CDR3 bases: TGCGCCAGCAGTGTTCCGGGCAGGGGGCGTACATGGTCCGGGGAGCTGTTTTTT. Encoded protein: CASSVPGRGRTWSGELFF.

The gene calls are TRBV2 and TRBJ1-1; tentatively, D is TRBD1 (6 bases). This CDR3 is 13 amino acids long. Trimming pared 6 bases from V and 0 bases from J, leaving 8 bases between. Germline CDR1 is SNHLY and CDR2 is FYNNEI. The CDR3 loop is CASRGTLNTEAFF. CDR3 sequence (DNA): TGTGCCAGCAGGGGGACACTGAACACTGAAGCTTTCTTT.

The chain carries TRBV24-1 and TRBJ2-1; 11 nucleotides line up with TRBD2. The length of the CDR3 is 15 residues. Per the germline V gene, CDR1 is KGHDR and CDR2 is SFDVKD. The trim removed 7 bases at V and 6 bases at J, leaving 7 bases unmatched. Written as DNA, the CDR3 is TGTGCCACCAGCTCTAGCGGGAGGCTTCTCAATGAGCAGTTCTTC. This encodes CATSSSGRLLNEQFF.

This chain connects TRBV28 to TRBJ1-2; 8 bases map to TRBD1. Per germline, CDR1 MDHEN and CDR2 SYDVKM. J lost 8 bases, V lost 5 bases, and 10 bases had no gene match. The CDR3 length is 14 residues. For the CDR3, the DNA is TGTGCCAGCAGTCGCCCGGACAGGGCAGGAGGCTACACCTTC. Its protein is CASSRPDRAGGYTF.

V and J are TRBV11-2 and TRBJ2-1; 8 bases line up with TRBD2. Trimming took 4 bases from V and 4 from J; bases not matched to a gene: 9. CDR3 length equals 16 residues. CDR1 SGHAT and CDR2 FQNNGV come from the germline V gene. The CDR3 protein is CASSWKTSATYNEQFF. As DNA, the CDR3 is TGTGCCAGCAGCTGGAAGACTAGCGCTACTTACAATGAGCAGTTCTTC.

The V gene is TRBV6-2 or TRBV6-3, the J gene TRBJ1-5; no definite D call. The CDR3 has 12 residues. Deletions cut 0 bases from V and 9 bases from J, with 6 bases between. The germline V gene encodes CDR1 MNHEY and CDR2 SVGEGT. The CDR3 reads CASSYSGMPQHF. CDR3 bases: TGTGCCAGCAGTTACTCGGGGATGCCCCAGCATTTT.

This rearrangement joins TRBV7-3 to TRBJ1-6; D is possibly TRBD1 (6 bases). This CDR3 comprises 15 residues. Germline values: CDR1 SGHTA, CDR2 FQGTGA. The V gene lost 2 bases and the J gene lost 10 bases, with 15 bases spanning the gap. CDR3 amino acids: CASSLRVAGESPLHF. As DNA, the CDR3 is TGTGCCAGCAGCTTACGGGTGGCAGGGGAGTCACCCCTCCACTTT.

The gene calls are TRBV29-1 and TRBJ2-7, with 8 bases identical to TRBD1. The V segment lost 4 bases and the J segment 4 bases; nucleotides outside the gene matches: 6. The CDR3 runs to 13 residues. Germline lookup yields CDR1 SQVTM and CDR2 ANQGSEA. The DNA of the CDR3 is TGCAGCGTTGTTCGGACAGGGACTTACGAGCAGTACTTC. This codes for CSVVRTGTYEQYF.

The J gene is TRBJ1-6, the V gene TRBV14; no definite D call. The CDR3 sequence is 15 residues long. V lost 4 bases, J lost 7 bases, and 14 bases lay in between. Germline V gene lookup returns CDR1 SGHDN and CDR2 FVKESK. Written as DNA, the CDR3 is TGTGCCAGCAGCCCCATAATCCCTCTAAATTCACCCCTCCACTTT. Translation gives CASSPIIPLNSPLHF.

The J gene is TRBJ2-5, the V gene TRBV11-1; D might be TRBD1 (5 bases). The germline CDR1 and CDR2 sequences are SGHAT and FQDESV (reference sequence). The CDR3 sequence is 14 residues long. Trimming stripped 2 bases from V and 4 bases from J, with 11 bases between. The CDR3: CASSLRGNLETQYF. CDR3 nucleotides: TGTGCCAGCAGCTTAAGGGGCAACCTAGAGACCCAGTACTTC. Full variable domain (missing parts from reference TRBV11-1 and TRBJ2-5): EAEVAQSPRYKITEKSQAVAFWCDPISGHATLYWYRQILGQGPELLVQFQDESVVDDSQLPKDRFSAERLKGVDSTLKIQPAELGDSAMYLCASSLRGNLETQYFGPGTRLLVL.

This sequence joins TRBV15 and TRBJ1-4, with a possible D match to TRBD1 (5 bases). Germline V lookup: CDR1 LNHNV, CDR2 YYDKDF (reference sequence). The CDR3 is 14 residues long. V lost 1 base, J lost 8 bases, and 11 bases lay in between. The DNA for the CDR3 is TGTGCCACCAGCAGAGGCCAGGGTCGGGAAAAACTGTTTTTT. Protein sequence: CATSRGQGREKLFF.

CDR3 nucleotide sequence: TGTGCCAGCAGTTTGCGGGACCGAGAAAAACTGTTTTTT. Amino acid sequence: CASSLRDREKLFF. The chain carries TRBV27 and TRBJ1-4, with D maybe TRBD1 (5 bases). The CDR3 spans 13 residues. Germline loops: CDR1 MNHEY, CDR2 SMNVEV (reference sequence). V dropped 3 bases and J dropped 8 bases, with 10 bases sitting between them.

For this clone: At one boundary the junction diverges from the germline segment, which might be a read error. The chain couples TRBV9 to TRBJ2-7, with 12 bases identical to TRBD2. The CDR3 sequence is 17 residues long. Germline V gives CDR1 SGDLS, CDR2 YYNGEE. The CDR3 sequence: CVSSPPRTSGDTYEQYF. Here the CDR3 DNA reads TGTGTCAGCAGCCCTCCCCGGACTAGCGGGGACACCTACGAGCAGTACTTC.

The gene calls are TRBV19 and TRBJ2-5, with 7 bases fitting TRBD1. CDR3 length: 14 amino acids. With V trimmed by 3 bases and J by 2 bases, 3 bases remained unmatched. Germline CDR1 and CDR2: LNHDA and SQIVND (reference sequence). The CDR3 region has the DNA TGTGCCAGTAGTATGTGGACAGGTCAAGAGACCCAGTACTTC. It specifies CASSMWTGQETQYF.

The genes are TRBV6-1 and TRBJ1-5; D is uncertain. The CDR3 has 12 amino acids. Germline V CDR1 and CDR2: MNHNS, SASEGT. V was trimmed by 2 bases and J by 6 bases, leaving 5 bases between them. The CDR3 DNA reads as TGTGCCAGCAGTGAATGGAGTCAGCCCCAGCATTTT. This sequence encodes CASSEWSQPQHF.

This rearrangement joins TRBV18 to TRBJ2-7; 10 bases are shared with TRBD1. The CDR3 consists of 14 residues. V shed 8 bases, J shed 5 bases, and the junction held 9 bases outside the gene matches. Germline V lookup: CDR1 KGHSH, CDR2 LQKENI. The CDR3 reads CASRGQGDFNEQYF. Here the CDR3 DNA reads TGTGCCAGCCGCGGACAGGGGGATTTCAACGAGCAGTACTTC. The variable domain in full, completed from reference TRBV18 and TRBJ2-7, reads NAGVMQNPRHLVRRRGQEARLRCSPMKGHSHVYWYRQLPEEGLKFMVYLQKENIIDESGMPKERFSAEFPKEGPSILRIQQVVRGDSAAYFCASRGQGDFNEQYFGPGTRLTVT.

This clone was recorded only once. The rearrangement uses TRBV6-2 or TRBV6-3 and TRBJ2-7; D may be TRBD1 (5 bases). CDR3 length: 11 amino acids. V lost 4 bases and J 5 bases, leaving 6 bases between the germline ends. Germline CDR1 reads MNHEY; CDR2 reads SVGEGT. The DNA for the CDR3 is TGTGCCAGCAGTTGGGGCCACGAGCAGTACTTC. It is translated as CASSWGHEQYF.

The genes are TRBV6-2 or TRBV6-3 and TRBJ1-5; D not certain. V shed 5 bases and J shed 0 bases, with 17 bases lying between them. CDR3 length: 17 residues. The germline V gene encodes CDR1 MNHEY and CDR2 SVGEGT. The CDR3 here is CASSTPLPGVSNQPQHF. The CDR3 DNA follows: TGTGCCAGCAGTACCCCCCTCCCGGGCGTTAGCAATCAGCCCCAGCATTTT.

This clone was seen a handful of times. The genes are TRBV2 and TRBJ1-5, with a tentative D call TRBD1 (6 bases). This CDR3 region has 19 residues. The germline V and J ends were trimmed by 5 bases and 0 bases, with 23 bases remaining between them. CDR1 is SNHLY, CDR2 FYNNEI, per germline. The DNA of the CDR3 is TGTGCCAGCAGTTTAGAATTGGGGGCTGGGTTCGGTAGCAATCAGCCCCAGCATTTT. Translation gives CASSLELGAGFGSNQPQHF.

CDR3 nucleotides: TGTGCCAGCAGCTTGGGGAGGAATGAGCAGTTCTTC. Its translation: CASSLGRNEQFF. The V gene is TRBV5-4, the J gene TRBJ2-1, with a weak D call TRBD2 (5 bases). The CDR3 has 12 amino acids. V was shortened by 0 bases and J by 7 bases, with 5 bases between the two germline ends. Germline CDR1 is SGHNT and CDR2 is YYREEE (reference sequence).

This clone was counted a single time. The CDR3 reads CASSSGFGLAEAYEQYF. CDR3 nucleotide sequence: TGTGCCAGCAGCTCCGGTTTCGGACTAGCGGAAGCCTACGAGCAGTACTTC. This sequence joins TRBV7-9 and TRBJ2-7; 10 nucleotides align to TRBD2. Germline trimming cut 4 bases from V and 2 bases from J; bases unmatched to any gene: 11. Per germline, CDR1 SEHNR and CDR2 FQNEAQ (reference sequence). The CDR3 contains 17 residues. Supplemented by reference TRBV7-9 and TRBJ2-7, the full variable domain reads DTGVSQNPRHKITKRGQNVTFRCDPISEHNRLYWYRQTLGQGPEFLTYFQNEAQLEKSRLLSDRFSAERPKGSFSTLEIQRTEQGDSAMYLCASSSGFGLAEAYEQYFGPGTRLTVT.